This T cell receptor (beta chain) was obtained from a study of cytomegalovirus exposure and HLA in healthy donors. On this clone: The antigen remains unidentified.

Germline assignment: CDR1 MDHEN and CDR2 SYDVKM. Trimming removed 5 bases at V and 1 base at J, with 19 bases between. CDR3 length: 17 amino acids. The PCR ran on 60 Vbeta and 13 Jbeta primers. Data came from immunoSEQ multiplex PCR; TCRdb stores just in-frame clones and leaves some out. The sample holds 110,000 to 150,000 clones, around 80% seen once. Study results and caveats: Among donors in an Asian-associated ancestry cluster, a later analysis reportedly found fewer N-insertions than the roughly 610-donor mean.

Each donor's status was that of a healthy bone marrow donor. The TCR comes from a female donor in good health and CMV-seronegative. Sequenced sample: PBMCs. The chain employs TRBV28 and TRBJ2-3; TRBD2 might be the D (5 bases). The CDR3: CASSPLRGFEGTDTQYF. The CDR3 DNA reads as TGTGCCAGCAGTCCCCTTCGGGGTTTCGAGGGCACAGATACGCAGTATTTT.